The present T cell receptor (beta chain) was sequenced within a study of shared clonotypes between healthy human individuals. Terminally differentiated effector memory CD45RA+ cells were excluded from the naive CD8 cells, which were CD45RO-negative and positively selected for CCR7. Donors comprised only Caucasian adults living in Nashville, Tennessee. From germline, CDR1 is SQVTM and CDR2 ANQGSEA. The CDR3 runs 14 residues. Trimming at V came to 6 bases and at J to 2 bases, leaving 10 bases not matched to a gene. Sequencing was performed with immunoSEQ multiplex PCR; in TCRdb, only in-frame clones are kept and a portion is missing. Of hundreds of thousands of clones detected, more than 95% appear once; the ten largest clones hold 0.3%. Study-wide results and limits: Shared clonotypes: 4.5% to 6% naive CD4, about 4% naive CD8, roughly 2.2% memory CD4, 0.4% to 0.5% memory CD8.

To note about this clone: Its matching antigen is unknown.

The TCR sequence derives from a man aged 25 to 40 in good health. The rearrangement links TRBV29-1 to TRBJ2-7; 7 nucleotides align to TRBD1. Material for sequencing was naive CD8+ T cells sorted from blood. CDR3 residues: CSVSGTVNTYEQYF. The DNA for the CDR3 is TGCAGCGTCTCCGGGACAGTTAACACCTACGAGCAGTACTTC.